This paragraph covers one TCR beta chain sequence. Its antigen is not known. This entry is derived from a study of cytotoxic CD8 clonotypes in ibrutinib-treated CLL. Whole-study results and caveats: Clonality correlated strongly with circulating CD8+ T cells and exceeded age-matched healthy donors at baseline. At progression, clonality fell back toward baseline after rising at ibrutinib response.

CDR3 length: 14 amino acids. Germline V gene data show CDR1 as LNHNV and CDR2 as YYDKDF (reference sequence). V was clipped by 0 bases and J by 7 bases, with 12 bases between them. The data were produced by immunoSEQ multiplex PCR, yet TCRdb's version contains in-frame clones alone and is incomplete. The sample comprises tens of thousands of clones, roughly 60% of which are singletons, and 14% rests with the top ten. Specimen: PBMCs, collected before ibrutinib treatment. This sequence joins TRBV15 and TRBJ1-2; no clear D gene. The sequence came from a human donor with chronic lymphocytic leukemia. The CDR3 region has the DNA TGTGCCACCAGCAGAGATCCCGGGGTTCGTGGCTACACCTTC. Translation gives CATSRDPGVRGYTF.